This TCR beta chain was found in a study of control samples from healthy donors and cancer patients. Libraries were prepared by immunoSEQ multiplex PCR; TCRdb keeps only in-frame clonotypes and omits some of them. The sample includes some 130,000 clones, over 75% seen only once; the top ten take 2% to 2.5%. V lost 1 base and J 6 bases, leaving 10 bases between the germline ends. The germline CDR1 and CDR2 sequences are MGHRA and YSYEKL. The CDR3 sequence is 13 residues long. The source material was blood. The origin of this receptor is a man aged 18 to 35 in good health. The chain employs TRBV4-1 and TRBJ2-7; D may be TRBD2 (6 bases). The CDR3 bases are TGCGCCAGCAGCCAAGGGCGGGGAAGCGAGCAGTACGTC. As protein: CASSQGRGSEQYV.